The present T cell receptor beta chain was sequenced within a study of neoadjuvant nivolumab and ipilimumab in lung cancer. The study's findings and limits: TCR clonality did not significantly correlate with pathologic tumor regression. Only a small number of samples underwent TCR sequencing. Compared with tumor-adjacent uninvolved lung, resected tumors showed greater richness and clonality. From pretherapy to surgery, tumor richness and clonality rose with dual therapy.

Profiled with immunoSEQ multiplex PCR; TCRdb holds only in-frame clones, not every one. The table includes 25,000 to 35,000 clones, more than 90% detected once. Details on this clone: Its antigen is undetermined.

This TCR was recovered from an adult with non-small cell lung cancer. The sequencing here drew on peripheral blood, taken after neoadjuvant nivolumab, alone or with ipilimumab, at or shortly before surgery.

CDR3 coding DNA: TGTGCCAGCAGCCAGACACGGCAAGAGACCCAGTACTTC. The encoded protein is CASSQTRQETQYF. The chain carries TRBV6-6 and TRBJ2-5; D not certain. This CDR3 is built from 13 residues. Trimming took off 6 bases at V and 2 bases at J, with 10 bases between the two ends. Germline V CDR1 and CDR2: MNHNY, SVGAGI (reference sequence).